This TCR beta chain was identified in a study of cytomegalovirus exposure and HLA in healthy donors. At the level of the study: Among about 179 million T cells, an earlier analysis found around 100 million unique TCR beta sequences. HLA-typed donors contributed 65 million to 95 million unique TCRs, which were held in an early data release.

This clone showed up just a few times. Germline CDR1 is MNHNY and CDR2 is SVGAGI (reference sequence). The CDR3 is made up of 14 amino acids. V shed 8 bases and J 5 bases; nucleotides not matched to a gene: 6. 60 Vbeta and 13 Jbeta primers were used in PCR. Here immunoSEQ multiplex PCR was the method, and the copy in TCRdb shows in-frame clones only, minus some. The data hold under 150,000 clones, with around 78% observed a single time. This TCR came from a woman in her thirties or forties in good health and CMV-seropositive. Sequencing was carried out using PBMCs. The J gene is TRBJ2-3, the V gene TRBV6-6; 11 bases map to TRBD2. In DNA, the CDR3 is TGTGCCAGCCGTCTAGCGGGAGGTGTAGATACGCAGTATTTT. Protein product: CASRLAGGVDTQYF.